This is a list of T cell receptor beta chains from one sample in a study of blood T cell repertoires in COVID-19. Using immunoSEQ multiplex PCR, the repertoire was profiled, and TCRdb retains in-frame clones only, with some absent. The sample has over 30,000 clones, about nine tenths seen once. Sequencing was carried out using peripheral blood. Receptors were obtained from a human donor in a cohort sampled during active COVID-19. Each CDR3 is given with its conserved first and last residue. A D gene is named only where the DNA matches it firmly. Expanded clones are given a class, and other clones once, few, many or no size at all.

v_gene	d_gene	j_gene	abundance	CDR3nt	CDR3aa
TRBV6-6	NA	TRBJ1-5	NA	TGTGCCAGCAGTTACGTCCAGGCCTTCAATCAGCCCCAGCATTTT	CASSYVQAFNQPQHF
TRBV27	NA	TRBJ1-6	NA	TGTGCCAGCAGTTTAAGGGGACCGCCAGGGGCATATAATTCACCCCTCCACTTT	CASSLRGPPGAYNSPLHF
TRBV6-4	NA	TRBJ1-4	NA	TGTGCCAGGGGGGCTTTACCTGGAGAAAAACTGTTTTTT	CARGALPGEKLFF
TRBV7-2	TRBD1	TRBJ1-2	NA	TGTGCCAGCAGCCACGACAGGGGTCAATTGAGGGGCTACACCTTC	CASSHDRGQLRGYTF
TRBV4-3	TRBD1	TRBJ1-2	NA	TGCGCCAGCAGCCGAATAAATACCGGGACAGGGTCTTCCTACACCTTC	CASSRINTGTGSSYTF
TRBV7-8	NA	TRBJ2-1	NA	TGTGCCAGCAGCTTTCTCAGGCGGGGAACCTACAATGAGCAGTTCTTC	CASSFLRRGTYNEQFF
TRBV7-9	TRBD1	TRBJ1-1	once	TGTGCCAGCAGGCCGCAGGGGGGCACTGAAGCTTTCTTT	CASRPQGGTEAFF
TRBV27	NA	TRBJ1-5	NA	TGTGCCAGCAGAGATCCAGGGCCCAATCAGCCCCAGCATTTT	CASRDPGPNQPQHF
TRBV13	TRBD1	TRBJ1-1	NA	TGTGCCAGTAGTCCAGGGGGCACTGAAGCTTTCTTT	CASSPGGTEAFF
TRBV7-2	NA	TRBJ1-4	NA	TGTGCCAGCAGGGACTCGCTCAGTGAAAAACTGTTTTTT	CASRDSLSEKLFF
TRBV7-8	TRBD2	TRBJ2-1	NA	TGTGCCAGCAGTCACCCGAGGGGGACTAGCGGGGCAAATGAGCAGTTCTTC	CASSHPRGTSGANEQFF